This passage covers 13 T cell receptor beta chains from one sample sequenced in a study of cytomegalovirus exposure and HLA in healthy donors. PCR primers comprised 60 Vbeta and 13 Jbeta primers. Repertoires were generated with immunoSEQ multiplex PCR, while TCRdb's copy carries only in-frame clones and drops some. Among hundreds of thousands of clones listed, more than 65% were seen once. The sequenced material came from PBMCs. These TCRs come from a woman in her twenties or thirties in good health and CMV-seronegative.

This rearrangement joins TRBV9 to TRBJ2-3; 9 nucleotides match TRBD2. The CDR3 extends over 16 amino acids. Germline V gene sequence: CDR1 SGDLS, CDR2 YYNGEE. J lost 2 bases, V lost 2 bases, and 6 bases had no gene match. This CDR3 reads CASSVAAGGNTDTQYF. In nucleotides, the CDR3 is TGTGCCAGCAGCGTGGCGGCGGGAGGGAACACAGATACGCAGTATTTT.

CDR3 protein: CASSEAQLGGEQYF. In DNA form, the CDR3 reads TGTGCCAGCAGTGAAGCTCAACTTGGGGGCGAGCAGTACTTC. The chain links TRBV2 to TRBJ2-5; D may be TRBD1 or TRBD2 (5 bases each). The DNA end lines up better with TRBJ2-7; the J call may be wrong. The CDR3 extends over 14 amino acids. Germline loops: CDR1 SNHLY, CDR2 FYNNEI.

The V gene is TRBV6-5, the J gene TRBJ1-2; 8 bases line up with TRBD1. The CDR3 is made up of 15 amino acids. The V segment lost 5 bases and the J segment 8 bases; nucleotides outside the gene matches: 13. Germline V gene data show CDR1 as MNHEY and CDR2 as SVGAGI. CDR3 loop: CASSLSTGEGFGYTF. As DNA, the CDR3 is TGTGCCAGCAGTCTTTCGACAGGGGAAGGCTTCGGCTACACCTTC.

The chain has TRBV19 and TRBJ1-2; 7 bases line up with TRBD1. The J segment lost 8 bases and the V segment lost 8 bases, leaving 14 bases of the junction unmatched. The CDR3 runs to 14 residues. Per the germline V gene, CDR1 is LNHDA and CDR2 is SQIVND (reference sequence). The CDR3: CASFRQGASRGYTF. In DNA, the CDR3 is TGTGCCAGTTTCCGACAGGGAGCTTCGAGGGGCTACACCTTC.

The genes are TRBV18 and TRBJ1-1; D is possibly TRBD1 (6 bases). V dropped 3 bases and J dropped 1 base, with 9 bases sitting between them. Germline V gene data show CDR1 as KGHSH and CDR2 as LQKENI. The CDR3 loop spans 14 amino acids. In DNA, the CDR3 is TGTGCCAGCTCACCCCTAGGGGGGAACACTGAAGCTTTCTTT. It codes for CASSPLGGNTEAFF.

The CDR3 is CASSIDRGSYEQYF. CDR3 sequence (DNA): TGTGCCAGCAGCATAGACAGGGGGTCCTACGAGCAGTACTTC. The genes are TRBV7-2 and TRBJ2-7, with TRBD1 matching over 9 bases. Germline CDR1 SGHTA, CDR2 FQGNSA. This CDR3 is 14 amino acids long. Trimming cost V 5 bases and J 1 base; bases outside gene matches: 3.

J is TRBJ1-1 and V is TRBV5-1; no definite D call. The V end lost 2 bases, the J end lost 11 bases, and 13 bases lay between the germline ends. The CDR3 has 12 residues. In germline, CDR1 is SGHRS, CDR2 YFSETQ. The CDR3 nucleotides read TGCGCCAGCAGCTTTGACGGAGGCGCGGCTTTCTTT. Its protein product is CASSFDGGAAFF.

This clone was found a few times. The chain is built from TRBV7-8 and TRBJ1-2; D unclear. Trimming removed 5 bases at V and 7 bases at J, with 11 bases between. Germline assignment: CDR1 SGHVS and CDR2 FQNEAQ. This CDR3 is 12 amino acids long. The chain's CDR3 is CASSPKPGGYTF. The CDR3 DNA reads TGTGCCAGCAGCCCCAAACCGGGTGGCTACACCTTC.

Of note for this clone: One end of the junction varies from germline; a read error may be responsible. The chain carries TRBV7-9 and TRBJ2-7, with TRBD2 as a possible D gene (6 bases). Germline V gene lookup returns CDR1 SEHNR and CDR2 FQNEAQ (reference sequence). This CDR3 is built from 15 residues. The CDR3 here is CSSSSGGIGAYEQYF. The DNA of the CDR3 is TGTTCCAGCAGCTCCGGGGGTATCGGGGCCTACGAGCAGTACTTC.

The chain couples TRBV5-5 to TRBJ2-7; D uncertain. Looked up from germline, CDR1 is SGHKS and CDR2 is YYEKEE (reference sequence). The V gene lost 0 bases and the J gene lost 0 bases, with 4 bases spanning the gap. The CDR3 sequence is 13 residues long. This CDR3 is CASSLDNSYEQYF. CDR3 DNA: TGTGCCAGCAGCTTGGACAACTCCTACGAGCAGTACTTC. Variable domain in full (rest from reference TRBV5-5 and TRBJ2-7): DAGVTQSPTHLIKTRGQQVTLRCSPISGHKSVSWYQQVLGQGPQFIFQYYEKEERGRGNFPDRFSARQFPNYSSELNVNALLLGDSALYLCASSLDNSYEQYFGPGTRLTVT.

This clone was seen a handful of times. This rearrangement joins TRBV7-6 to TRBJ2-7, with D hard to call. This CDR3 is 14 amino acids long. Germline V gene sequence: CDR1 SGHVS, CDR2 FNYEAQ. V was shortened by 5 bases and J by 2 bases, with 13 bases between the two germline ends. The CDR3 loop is CASSPASGPYEQYF. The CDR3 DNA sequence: TGTGCCAGCAGCCCAGCGTCTGGTCCCTACGAGCAGTACTTC. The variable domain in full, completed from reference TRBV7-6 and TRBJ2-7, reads GAGVSQSPRYKVTKRGQDVALRCDPISGHVSLYWYRQALGQGPEFLTYFNYEAQQDKSGLPNDRFSAERPEGSISTLTIQRTEQRDSAMYRCASSPASGPYEQYFGPGTRLTVT.

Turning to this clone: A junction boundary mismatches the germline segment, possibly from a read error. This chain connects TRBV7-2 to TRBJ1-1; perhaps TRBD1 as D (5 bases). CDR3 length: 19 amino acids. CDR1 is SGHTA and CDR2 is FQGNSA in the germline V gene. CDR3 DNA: TGTGCCAGCATCTTAGGGGAGAAGGAGGGAACATTCCTTAACACTGAAGCTTTCTTT. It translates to CASILGEKEGTFLNTEAFF.

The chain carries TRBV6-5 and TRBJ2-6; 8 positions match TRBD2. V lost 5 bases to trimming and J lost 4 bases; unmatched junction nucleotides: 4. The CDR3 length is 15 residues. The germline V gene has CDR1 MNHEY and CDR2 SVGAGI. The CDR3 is CASSRGGSGANVLTF. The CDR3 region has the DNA TGTGCCAGCAGTCGCGGGGGGTCCGGGGCCAACGTCCTGACTTTC.